The clone carrying this T cell receptor beta chain was seen a single time. This sample is drawn from a study of blood T cell repertoires in COVID-19. TCRdb's copy holds only in-frame clones and misses some; the assay was immunoSEQ multiplex PCR. The table records approximately 60,000 clones, roughly three quarters of them present only once. The sequencing sample was made of peripheral blood. This sequence was found in an elderly woman with acute or convalescent COVID-19.

The CDR3 loop reads CASSSQGGTTNEKLFF. CDR3 DNA sequence: TGTGCCAGCAGTTCCCAAGGCGGCACAACTAATGAAAAACTGTTTTTT. This chain connects TRBV28 to TRBJ1-4; the D is unclear. V was pared by 4 bases and J by 0 bases, with 12 bases between. CDR3 size: 16 residues. Looked up from germline, CDR1 is MDHEN and CDR2 is SYDVKM.